The rows below give T cell receptor beta chains drawn from one sample of a study of glioma-infiltrating T cells. TCRdb used MiXCR to reprocess the multiplex PCR reads, holding one entry per CDR3 protein. Counted here are about 130,000 distinct CDR3 sequences, roughly a quarter occurring once; the ten biggest clones make up 27%. Source material: glioma tissue, nonneoplastic brain tissue, or PBMCs (not recorded which). Every receptor here comes from a human donor with low-grade glioma or glioblastoma, undergoing nonglioma brain surgery, or in good health (not recorded which). Both conserved end residues are part of each CDR3. A D gene is named only where the DNA matches it firmly. Size values are once, few and many counts, or a class for expanded clones, and some rows have none.

TRBD1 | TRBJ2-4 | NA | TRBV15 | TGTGCCACCAGCAGGGCCGGACAGGGGGCCAAAAAAATTCAGTACTTC | CATSRAGQGAKKIQYF
NA | TRBJ2-3 | NA | TRBV20-1 | TGCAGTGCTCGGGGGTCCCACCTCACAGATACGCAGTATTTT | CSARGSHLTDTQYF
NA | TRBJ1-1 | many | TRBV20-1 | TGCAGTGCTAGTAGGTCCGAGGGGAGAGGCGGATTT | CSASRSEGRGGF
NA | TRBJ1-5 | many | TRBV7-2 | TGTGCCAGCAGCTTAGTGGCAGGGAGAGGCTTAGGTCAGCCCCAGCATTTT | CASSLVAGRGLGQPQHF
TRBD1 | TRBJ1-5 | many | TRBV27 | TGTGCCAGCAGAAGACAGGGCCCCAAGGGGCCCCAGCATTTT | CASRRQGPKGPQHF
NA | TRBJ2-1 | few | TRBV3-1 | TGTGCCAGCAGCCAAATGGATGAGCAGTTCTTC | CASSQMDEQFF
NA | TRBJ2-1 | NA | TRBV11-2 | TGTGCCAGCATCGTAGGGGTCTCCTACAATGAGCAGTTCTTC | CASIVGVSYNEQFF
TRBD2 | TRBJ2-3 | few | TRBV20-1 | TGCAGTGCTCGCGAACTAGCGGGGGGCATCCCAGATACGCAGTATTTT | CSARELAGGIPDTQYF
TRBD1 | TRBJ1-5 | NA | TRBV19 | TGTGCCAGTAGTTCACGACAGGGGTTTAGCAATCAGCCCCAGCATTTT | CASSSRQGFSNQPQHF
NA | TRBJ1-5 | few | TRBV24-1 | TGTGCCACCAGTGACGGCGGCAGACACAATCAGCCCCAGCATTTT | CATSDGGRHNQPQHF
NA | TRBJ2-2 | few | TRBV3-1 | TGTGCCAGCAGCCCCACGCACACATCGAACACCGGGGAGCTGTTTTTT | CASSPTHTSNTGELFF
NA | TRBJ2-2 | NA | TRBV12-3/TRBV12-4 | TGTGCCAGCAGCTCGAGGACCTCCGGGGAGCTGTTTTTT | CASSSRTSGELFF
TRBD1 | TRBJ2-3 | NA | TRBV5-4 | TGTGCCAGCAGCGCAATGGGACAGGCAGAGTCGGATACGCAGTATTTT | CASSAMGQAESDTQYF
NA | TRBJ1-1 | few | TRBV3-1 | TGTGCCAGCAGCCAAGAGTGGGCCGGGGGGTTCGGAGCTTTCTTT | CASSQEWAGGFGAFF
NA | TRBJ1-5 | NA | TRBV18 | TGTGCCAGCTCACGTTCGAAGGGCAATCAGCCCCAGCATTTT | CASSRSKGNQPQHF
NA | TRBJ2-3 | few | TRBV14 | TGTGCCAGCAGCCAAGTCTGGTCAGATACGCAGTATTTT | CASSQVWSDTQYF
NA | TRBJ2-3 | NA | TRBV28 | TGTGCCAGCAGCGAACCGGGACCCCGGCAGGGTACGCAGTATTTT | CASSEPGPRQGTQYF
TRBD1 | TRBJ2-3 | NA | TRBV5-4 | TGTGCCAGCAGCCATACCACAGGGGGCACAGATACGCAGTATTTT | CASSHTTGGTDTQYF
TRBD2 | TRBJ2-1 | many | TRBV28 | TGTGCCAGCAGTACTAGCGGGGGGAAGGATGAGCAGTTCTTC | CASSTSGGKDEQFF
TRBD2 | TRBJ2-1 | NA | TRBV11-2 | TGTGCCAGCAGCGATAGCGGGTCCTACCCTTTTCGGGATGAGCAGTTCTTC | CASSDSGSYPFRDEQFF
NA | TRBJ1-5 | NA | TRBV19 | TGTGCCAGTAGTCCTAGGCAGCATGCGGACAATCAGCCCCAGCATTTT | CASSPRQHADNQPQHF
TRBD1 | TRBJ2-1 | many | TRBV6-6 | TGTGCCAGCAGTTACTCACAGGGGTTGGATGAGCAGTTCTTC | CASSYSQGLDEQFF
NA | TRBJ2-3 | many | TRBV7-8 | TGTGCCAGCAGCTTAGAAGAGGGGACATCGGAACGGGATACGCAGTATTTT | CASSLEEGTSERDTQYF
TRBD2 | TRBJ2-1 | NA | TRBV6-4 | TGTGCCAGCACCCGACTAGCGGGGGAGTATGAGCAGTTCTTC | CASTRLAGEYEQFF
TRBD1 | TRBJ2-1 | few | TRBV20-1 | TGCAGTGCGCGATCCCCAGGGGGCGACAACAATGAGCAGTTCTTC | CSARSPGGDNNEQFF
NA | TRBJ2-1 | many | TRBV20-1 | TGCAGTGCTAGAGAGGACAGACACAATGAGCAGTTCTTC | CSAREDRHNEQFF
NA | TRBJ2-5 | many | TRBV28 | TGTGCCAGCAGTCGCCCGGGGGTTGCGGGACAAGAGACCCAGTACTTC | CASSRPGVAGQETQYF